These 9 T cell receptor beta chains originate from one sample sequenced in a study of OX40 agonist ivuxolimab in advanced cancers. The data were produced by immunoSEQ multiplex PCR, yet TCRdb's version contains in-frame clones alone and is incomplete. The sample comprises tens of thousands of clones, about 84% of which are singletons, and 3.5% to 6% rests with the top ten. This material consisted of CD4+ or CD8+ T cells sorted from blood, taken in a trial of the OX40 agonist ivuxolimab. These receptors all stem from an adult with an advanced solid tumor such as melanoma, head and neck, liver or kidney cancer.

The chain joins TRBV5-1 to TRBJ1-6, with TRBD1 matching 9 bases. This CDR3 spans 14 amino acids. Germline V gene data show CDR1 as SGHRS and CDR2 as YFSETQ. Trimming removed 4 bases from V and 7 bases from J; junction bases left unmatched: 3. CDR3 residues: CASSIGQGNSPLHF. The CDR3, as DNA: TGCGCCAGCAGCATCGGACAGGGGAATTCACCCCTCCACTTT.

The rearrangement uses TRBV7-2 and TRBJ2-7; D not resolved. Germline CDR1 reads SGHTA; CDR2 reads FQGNSA. CDR3 length: 12 amino acids. Trimming removed 1 base from V and 4 bases from J, with 5 bases in between. The CDR3 region has the DNA TGTGCCAGCAGCTTAGATACGTACGAGCAGTACTTC. Encoded protein: CASSLDTYEQYF.

The chain links TRBV10-2 to TRBJ2-1; D gene unclear. Trimming took 3 bases from V and 15 from J, leaving 18 bases between them. The CDR3 consists of 13 residues. Per the germline V gene, CDR1 is WSHSY and CDR2 is SAAADI. CDR3 in DNA: TGCGCCAGCAGTGAAAAAGGTACGGCGCGAAGGTTCTTC. Its protein is CASSEKGTARRFF.

This clone came up a few times. Other DNA sequences in the sample encode the same CDR3. The rearrangement joins TRBV9 to TRBJ1-3; TRBD1 might be the D (6 bases). The CDR3 has 15 residues. With 0 bases removed from V and 3 bases from J, the gap between germline ends came to 10 bases. Germline CDR1 SGDLS, CDR2 YYNGEE. The CDR3 DNA sequence: TGTGCCAGCAGCGTAGGCAGGGGTAGTGGAAACACCATATATTTT. As protein: CASSVGRGSGNTIYF.

The table lists this clone with a few counts. The chain links TRBV11-3 to TRBJ2-7; no reliable D call. CDR1 is SGHNT, CDR2 YENEEA, per germline. The CDR3 totals 15 residues. V lost 4 bases, J lost 5 bases, and 18 bases lay in between. The CDR3 coding sequence is TGTGCCAGCAGCTCCCCGACCCAGGAACGTAACGAGCAGTACTTC. Amino acids: CASSSPTQERNEQYF.

Remarks on this clone: Compared with germline, one end of the junction differs, possibly owing to a read error. This sequence joins TRBV7-7 and TRBJ2-3, with D possibly matching TRBD2 (5 bases). Germline values: CDR1 SSHAT, CDR2 FNYEAQ (reference sequence). CDR3 length: 13 amino acids. The CDR3 bases are TGTGCTAGCAGCCCCGGGGTCACAGATACGCAGTATTTT. As protein: CASSPGVTDTQYF.

V is TRBV5-6 and J is TRBJ2-3; 9 bases align to TRBD2. V shed 1 base and J 6 bases; nucleotides not matched to a gene: 6. CDR3 size: 15 residues. Germline CDR1 is SGHDT and CDR2 is YYEEEE. CDR3 region: CASSLWTSDRDTQYF. The CDR3 nucleotides are TGTGCCAGCAGCTTGTGGACTAGCGATCGGGATACGCAGTATTTT.

The chain carries TRBV4-2 and TRBJ2-3; 8 bases agree with TRBD1. This CDR3 has 17 residues. Trimming took 4 bases from V and 0 from J; bases not matched to a gene: 9. From germline, CDR1 is LGHNA and CDR2 YNFKEQ. The CDR3 DNA reads TGTGCCAGCAGCCTAGGCAGGACAGGGCCTAGCACAGATACGCAGTATTTT. The encoded protein is CASSLGRTGPSTDTQYF.

This rearrangement joins TRBV7-8 to TRBJ2-1; no clear D gene. V lost 1 base and J 1 base, leaving 14 bases between the germline ends. Germline loops: CDR1 SGHVS, CDR2 FQNEAQ. The CDR3 extends over 17 amino acids. The CDR3 reads CASSLVPLGLSYNEQFF. In nucleotides, the CDR3 is TGTGCCAGCAGCTTAGTTCCTCTAGGTCTATCCTACAATGAGCAGTTCTTC.